This TCR beta chain was captured by sequencing in a study of blood T cell repertoires in COVID-19. Study-level background: PBMCs, B-cell-depleted T cells, or T cells were the source of the cDNA or gDNA that made up the material.

Repertoires were generated with immunoSEQ multiplex PCR, while TCRdb's copy carries only in-frame clones and drops some. In the table there are more than 300,000 clones, under 90% of which are singletons. CDR3 size: 13 residues. Trimming shortened V by 2 bases and J by 2 bases, and 4 bases separated the two germline ends. Across about two dozen US areas, participants ranged in age from about 18 to 90 years. V gene TRBV12-3 or TRBV12-4 combines with J gene TRBJ1-3; D remains ambiguous. The sequenced sample consisted of PBMCs or T cells enriched from blood (not recorded which). The receptor was isolated from a woman aged 18-29 years who had recovered from COVID-19. The CDR3 DNA sequence: TGTGCCAGCAGTTTACAGGCTGGAAACACCATATATTTT. Amino acids: CASSLQAGNTIYF.